Following are 8 T cell receptor beta chains from one sample sequenced in a study of PD-L1 blockade in urothelial cancer. Repertoires were generated with immunoSEQ multiplex PCR, while TCRdb's copy carries only in-frame clones and drops some. The profile shows approximately 39,000 clones, over 80% of them singletons. The time point is: pretreatment peripheral blood. Here the sequenced sample was PBMCs, taken around atezolizumab (anti-PD-L1) treatment. These TCRs come from an elderly man with urothelial cancer.

V is TRBV6-6 and J is TRBJ1-1, with D hard to call. The CDR3 runs to 13 residues. The germline V and J ends were trimmed by 4 bases and 3 bases, with 9 bases remaining between them. Germline values: CDR1 MNHNY, CDR2 SVGAGI (reference sequence). CDR3 loop: CASSSLRDTEAFF. The CDR3 nucleotides read TGTGCCAGCAGTTCCCTCCGAGACACTGAAGCTTTCTTT.

The chain recombines TRBV18 with TRBJ1-5, with 9 bases matching TRBD1. This CDR3 is 16 amino acids long. The ends lost 3 bases at V and 7 bases at J; junction bases unmatched: 10. Per the germline V gene, CDR1 is KGHSH and CDR2 is LQKENI. The CDR3 reads CASSPQTGGRVQPQHF. The CDR3 DNA sequence: TGTGCCAGCTCACCCCAGACAGGGGGTAGGGTCCAGCCCCAGCATTTT. The full variable domain, its missing parts supplied by reference TRBV18 and TRBJ1-5, is NAGVMQNPRHLVRRRGQEARLRCSPMKGHSHVYWYRQLPEEGLKFMVYLQKENIIDESGMPKERFSAEFPKEGPSILRIQQVVRGDSAAYFCASSPQTGGRVQPQHFGDGTRLSIL.

This clone was recorded a few times. The rearrangement uses TRBV11-2 and TRBJ2-1; the match to TRBD2 covers 8 bases. V lost 3 bases and J lost 8; bases outside the gene matches: 12. Germline CDR1 is SGHAT and CDR2 is FQNNGV. This CDR3 is built from 16 residues. DNA of the CDR3: TGTGCCAGCAGCTTTGGGGGACTAGTACGAACCGATGAGCAGTTCTTC. Translated: CASSFGGLVRTDEQFF.

The chain couples TRBV5-4 to TRBJ1-5, with TRBD1 as a possible D gene (5 bases). Germline V gene lookup returns CDR1 SGHNT and CDR2 YYREEE (reference sequence). The CDR3 is 15 residues long. Trimming shortened V by 0 bases and J by 3 bases, and 10 bases separated the two germline ends. CDR3 residues: CASSLGDSPNQPQHF. CDR3 DNA sequence: TGTGCCAGCAGCTTGGGTGACAGCCCCAATCAGCCCCAGCATTTT.

V usage is TRBV5-1 and J usage is TRBJ2-5; 11 bases are shared with TRBD2. The CDR3 has 19 residues. The germline CDR1 and CDR2 sequences are SGHRS and YFSETQ. V lost 2 bases to trimming and J lost 0 bases; unmatched junction nucleotides: 12. The CDR3, as DNA: TGCGCCAGCAGCTTCTTGCCGACTAGCGGGGCTGTCTACCAAGAGACCCAGTACTTC. This gives the protein CASSFLPTSGAVYQETQYF.

The genes are TRBV25-1 and TRBJ1-2; no firm D call. The CDR3 runs to 13 residues. Deletions cut 2 bases from V and 7 bases from J, with 11 bases between. The germline gives CDR1 MGHDK, CDR2 SYGVNS. The CDR3 sequence: CASSEGELSGYTF. CDR3 sequence (DNA): TGTGCCAGCAGTGAAGGGGAGTTGAGTGGCTACACCTTC.

Concerning this clone: One end of the junction is discordant with germline, which a read error may explain. Other DNA sequences in the sample encode the same CDR3. The chain recombines TRBV18 with TRBJ1-2; possible D gene TRBD1, 5 bases. Germline V gives CDR1 KGHSH, CDR2 LQKENI. The CDR3 spans 14 residues. The CDR3: CASSPGQGIRGYTF. The DNA of the CDR3 is TGTGCCAGCTCACCGGGGCAGGGAATTCGTGGCTACACCTTT.

This clone was counted only a few times. One junction end does not reproduce the germline sequence, and a read error may be involved. The CDR3 region has the DNA TGTGCCAGCCGGGGGGCAGGAGGAAACTTC. This sequence encodes CASRGAGGNF. The chain employs TRBV6-1 and TRBJ2-7; TRBD2 is a possible D gene (7 bases). Germline V gene sequence: CDR1 MNHNS, CDR2 SASEGT. The CDR3 covers 10 residues.